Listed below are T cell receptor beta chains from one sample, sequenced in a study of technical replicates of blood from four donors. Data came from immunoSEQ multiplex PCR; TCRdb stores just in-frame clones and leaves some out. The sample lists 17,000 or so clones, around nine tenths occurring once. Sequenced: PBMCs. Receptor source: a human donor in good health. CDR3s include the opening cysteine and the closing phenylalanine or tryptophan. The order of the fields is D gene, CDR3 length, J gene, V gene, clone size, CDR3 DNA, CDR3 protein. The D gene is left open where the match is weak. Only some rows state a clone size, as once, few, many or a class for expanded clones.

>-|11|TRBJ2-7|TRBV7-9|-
TGTGCCAGCAGCTTCAGCTACGAGCAGTACTTC
CASSFSYEQYF
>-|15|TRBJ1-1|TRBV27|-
TGTGCTGGGGGGCCTGGGGGGGGCAAGAACACTGAAGCTTTCTTT
CAGGPGGGKNTEAFF
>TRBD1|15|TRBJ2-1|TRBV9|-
TGTGCCAGCAGCGTAGTACAGGGGCCTTACAATGAGCAGTTCTTC
CASSVVQGPYNEQFF
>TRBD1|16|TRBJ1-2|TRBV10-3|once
TGTGCCATCAGGGCAACCCCCGGGACAGGGTATGATCCCTACACCTTC
CAIRATPGTGYDPYTF
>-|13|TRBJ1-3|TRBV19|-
TGTGCCAGTAACAGAGACTCTGGAAACACCATATATTTT
CASNRDSGNTIYF
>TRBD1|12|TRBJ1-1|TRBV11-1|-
TGTGCCAGCAGCGAGGGGGCCGGACGAGCTTTCTTT
CASSEGAGRAFF
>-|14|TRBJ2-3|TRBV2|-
TGTGCCAGCTCTATTCAGCGGTCCACAGATACGCAGTATTTT
CASSIQRSTDTQYF
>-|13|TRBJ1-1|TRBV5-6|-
TGTGCCAGCAGCTTGGGGCCTGGCACTGAAGCTTTCTTT
CASSLGPGTEAFF
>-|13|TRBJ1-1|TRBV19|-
TGTGCCAGTAAAGACAGAACGAACACTGAAGCTTTCTTT
CASKDRTNTEAFF
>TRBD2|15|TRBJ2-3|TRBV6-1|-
TGTGCCAGTCGACGCCTAGCGGGGGGCACAGATACGCAGTATTTT
CASRRLAGGTDTQYF
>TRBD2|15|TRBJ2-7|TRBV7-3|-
TGTGCCAGCAGCCCCGGCGTAGCGGGAGTCGGCGAGCAGTACTTC
CASSPGVAGVGEQYF
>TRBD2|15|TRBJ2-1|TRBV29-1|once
TGCAGCGTTGAACAGGCGACTAGCGGGAACACTGAGCAGTTCTTC
CSVEQATSGNTEQFF
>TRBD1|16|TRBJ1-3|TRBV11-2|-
TGTGCCAGCAGACCTCCCAGGGGGCTCTCTGGAAACACCATATATTTT
CASRPPRGLSGNTIYF
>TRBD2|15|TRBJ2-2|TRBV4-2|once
TGTGCCAGCAGCCAGCTAGCGGGGAACACCGGGGAGCTGTTTTTT
CASSQLAGNTGELFF
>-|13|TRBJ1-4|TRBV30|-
TGTGCCTGGAGTGCTTCTGGGGGGGGCGGACTGTTTTTT
CAWSASGGGGLFF
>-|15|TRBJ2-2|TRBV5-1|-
TGCGCCAGCAGCTTAGGACTGAGGTCACCCGGGGAGCTGTTTTTT
CASSLGLRSPGELFF
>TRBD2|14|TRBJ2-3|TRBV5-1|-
TGCGCCAGCAGCACCGGGCGGGGGGAGGATACGCAGTATTTT
CASSTGRGEDTQYF
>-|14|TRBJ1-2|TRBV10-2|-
TGCGCCAGCAGTCCTGTAACAGGGAACTATGGCTACACCTTC
CASSPVTGNYGYTF
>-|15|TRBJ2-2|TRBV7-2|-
TGTGCCAGCAGCTTATTTAGCGGGAACACCGGGGAGCTGTTTTTT
CASSLFSGNTGELFF
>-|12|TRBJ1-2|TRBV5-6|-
TGTGCCAGCACCTTTGAAGGGAGCGGCTACACCTTC
CASTFEGSGYTF